This entry lists 18 T cell receptor beta chains sequenced from one sample in a study of blood T cells in healthy people across ages. Through a sample-barcoded 5' primer and a J-beta primer mix, a second PCR was run for roughly 6 to 11 cycles. Using its own MiXCR run on the 5' RACE reads, TCRdb lists one record per CDR3 protein. The sample has approximately 1.5 million distinct CDR3 sequences; about 31% are singletons. Input material: blood. These receptors originate from a woman aged 25 to 39 in good health.

The chain has TRBV25-1 and TRBJ1-2; D remains ambiguous. Per germline, CDR1 MGHDK and CDR2 SYGVNS. The CDR3 extends over 11 amino acids. V dropped 11 bases and J dropped 7 bases, with 14 bases sitting between them. The CDR3 DNA reads as TGTGCCGGAGGCGAGGATACTGGCTACACCTTC. This codes for CAGGEDTGYTF.

CDR3 in amino acids: CASSERGWGANVLTF. The CDR3 DNA reads as TGTGCCAGCAGTGAAAGGGGCTGGGGGGCCAACGTCCTGACTTTC. V gene TRBV2 combines with J gene TRBJ2-6; possibly TRBD1 for D (5 bases). The CDR3 totals 15 residues. Germline V gene lookup returns CDR1 SNHLY and CDR2 FYNNEI. V was cut by 2 bases and J by 4 bases, with 9 bases left in between. The variable domain in full, with the rest retrieved from reference TRBV2 and TRBJ2-6, is EPEVTQTPSHQVTQMGQEVILRCVPISNHLYFYWYRQILGQKVEFLVSFYNNEISEKSEIFDDQFSVERPDGSNFTLKIRSTKLEDSAMYFCASSERGWGANVLTFGAGSRLTVL.

With regard to this clonotype: The junction differs from germline at one of its ends, possibly a read error. The rearrangement uses TRBV7-9 and TRBJ2-7; D gene ambiguous. The CDR3 runs 14 residues. The germline CDR1 and CDR2 sequences are SEHNR and FQNEAQ (reference sequence). This CDR3 reads CASSLSGLLYGQYF. The DNA of the CDR3 is TGTGCCAGCAGCTTATCCGGCCTCCTCTACGGGCAGTACTTC.

This clonotype showed up just a few times. The genes are TRBV20-1 and TRBJ1-5, with unresolved D. The CDR3 consists of 15 residues. Germline values: CDR1 DFQATT, CDR2 SNEGSKA (reference sequence). V was pared by 3 bases and J by 7 bases, with 19 bases between. CDR3: CSASVSGAPHQPQHF. The CDR3 DNA reads as TGCAGTGCTAGTGTGTCGGGTGCCCCCCACCAGCCCCAGCATTTT.

V is TRBV7-9 and J is TRBJ2-7; TRBD1 aligns across 7 bases. V lost 1 base and J lost 5; bases outside the gene matches: 8. There are 15 residues in the CDR3. Germline CDR1 and CDR2: SEHNR and FQNEAQ (reference sequence). The CDR3: CASSLVQGSVHEQYF. The CDR3 nucleotides read TGTGCCAGCAGCTTAGTACAGGGGTCGGTCCACGAGCAGTACTTC.

This sequence joins TRBV10-3 and TRBJ2-7, with 8 positions matching TRBD2. V gave up 5 bases and J gave up 0 bases; unmatched junction bases: 12. The CDR3 extends over 17 amino acids. From germline, CDR1 is ENHRY and CDR2 SYGVKD. The CDR3, as DNA: TGTGCCATCAGTCAAACAACTAGCGGTGTGACCTCCTACGAGCAGTACTTC. Protein product: CAISQTTSGVTSYEQYF.

The chain combines TRBV5-4 with TRBJ2-1; 7 nucleotides agree with TRBD2. Germline V gives CDR1 SGHNT, CDR2 YYREEE (reference sequence). Trimming cost V 0 bases and J 5 bases; bases outside gene matches: 5. This CDR3 is built from 15 residues. The chain's CDR3 is CASSLGGTTNNEQFF. The CDR3 bases are TGTGCCAGCAGCTTGGGAGGGACTACAAACAATGAGCAGTTCTTC.

This clonotype was counted a few times. The chain carries TRBV15 and TRBJ2-7; D perhaps matches TRBD1 (7 bases). Germline V CDR1 and CDR2: LNHNV, YYDKDF (reference sequence). V was trimmed by 6 bases and J by 3 bases, leaving 21 bases between them. CDR3 length equals 16 residues. The CDR3 region has the DNA TGTGCCACCAGAAAGATCACTTCCCAGGGGGGCTACGAGCAGTACTTC. This translates into CATRKITSQGGYEQYF.

This clonotype occurred a few times. The V and J genes are TRBV2 and TRBJ2-1; maybe TRBD2 (6 bases). V was trimmed by 5 bases and J by 7 bases, leaving 15 bases between them. The CDR3 has 14 residues. Germline CDR1 reads SNHLY; CDR2 reads FYNNEI. The CDR3 nucleotides read TGTGCCAGCAGTCACGGGACTTCGGGGAATGAGCAGTTCTTC. Translated: CASSHGTSGNEQFF.

Worth noting for this clonotype: At one end the junction does not follow the germline gene, possibly because of a read error. The chain carries TRBV18 and TRBJ2-1; no clear D gene. Germline V gene data show CDR1 as KGHSH and CDR2 as LQKENI. The CDR3 is 17 residues long. The DNA of the CDR3 is TGTGCCAGCTCACCATCAGACGCAGGCACCCTATACAATGAGCGGTTCTTC. This sequence encodes CASSPSDAGTLYNERFF.

V gene TRBV10-3 combines with J gene TRBJ2-7; D possibly uses TRBD1 or TRBD2 (5 bases each). V dropped 6 bases and J dropped 5 bases, with 17 bases sitting between them. CDR3 length equals 14 residues. In germline, CDR1 is ENHRY, CDR2 SYGVKD. The CDR3 DNA reads TGTGCCATCAGCCAGGCAGGGACCCTCCACGAGCAGTACTTC. Protein product: CAISQAGTLHEQYF.

The gene calls are TRBV7-3 and TRBJ2-5; D is uncertain. There are 13 residues in the CDR3. Trimming pared 3 bases from V and 4 bases from J, leaving 9 bases between. Germline loops: CDR1 SGHTA, CDR2 FQGTGA. Here the CDR3 DNA reads TGTGCCAGCAGCTTTTTCGTTTCAGAGACCCAGTACTTC. This translates into CASSFFVSETQYF.

This clonotype was seen a handful of times. V and J are TRBV27 and TRBJ2-3; 8 positions agree with TRBD1. The germline V gene encodes CDR1 MNHEY and CDR2 SMNVEV (reference sequence). J was trimmed by 3 bases and V by 3 bases; bases with no gene match: 5. This CDR3 spans 15 amino acids. The CDR3 coding sequence is TGTGCCAGCAGTTTCACCTGGACAGGGACAGATACGCAGTATTTT. Amino acid sequence: CASSFTWTGTDTQYF.

This clonotype came up a few times. Its ends do not fully match the called genes, so a read error is possible. This rearrangement joins TRBV11-2 to TRBJ2-1; 9 bases match TRBD1. Germline V gene data show CDR1 as SGHAT and CDR2 as FQNNGV. This CDR3 spans 15 amino acids. CDR3 in DNA: TGTGCCAGCAGCTCCCAGACAGGGGGGGACAATGAGCGGTTCTTC. It specifies CASSSQTGGDNERFF.

The gene calls are TRBV6-1 and TRBJ1-1, with a tentative D call TRBD1 (6 bases). CDR1 MNHNS and CDR2 SASEGT come from the germline V gene. The CDR3 extends over 14 amino acids. Trimming took off 5 bases at V and 5 bases at J, with 15 bases between the two ends. In DNA form, the CDR3 reads TGTGCCAGCAGTAGGGCAGGGGAGTATACTGAAGCTTTCTTT. This translates into CASSRAGEYTEAFF.

In its sample, this clonotype was seen a few times. The V and J genes are TRBV28 and TRBJ2-1; a weak D match, TRBD2 (6 bases). CDR1 is MDHEN, CDR2 SYDVKM, per germline. This CDR3 comprises 14 residues. V shed 5 bases and J shed 5 bases, with 13 bases lying between them. CDR3 sequence reads: CASSPAGEDNEQFF. CDR3 sequence (DNA): TGTGCCAGCAGTCCAGCCGGGGAGGACAATGAGCAGTTCTTC.

This clonotype has just a few counts. The V gene is TRBV5-1, the J gene TRBJ1-1; TRBD1 might be the D (5 bases). The ends were cut back, 3 bases at V and 6 bases at J, with 9 bases in the middle. Germline values: CDR1 SGHRS, CDR2 YFSETQ. The CDR3 has 12 amino acids. CDR3 sequence reads: CASSSGQPEAFF. The CDR3 nucleotides are TGCGCCAGCAGCTCGGGGCAACCTGAAGCTTTCTTT.

V gene TRBV15 combines with J gene TRBJ2-1; tentative D call: TRBD1 (6 bases). From germline, CDR1 is LNHNV and CDR2 YYDKDF (reference sequence). V lost 1 base and J lost 6, with 16 bases in between. The CDR3 is 16 amino acids. The CDR3 DNA reads as TGTGCCACCAGCAGAGGTCGAGGGGGAAGCTGCAATGAGCAGTTCTTC. Translated, it gives CATSRGRGGSCNEQFF.